The 32 T cell receptor beta chains below were found in one sample sequenced in a study of monozygotic twins with inflammatory bowel disease. TCRdb re-called the 5' RACE reads and gives one entry per CDR3 protein, without DNA. This repertoire includes about 160,000 distinct CDR3 sequences. The specimen was blood. The source is a human donor with ulcerative colitis or Crohn's disease, or a healthy co-twin of an affected twin (not recorded which).

This CDR3 is CASSFKMRGSDGYTF. The V call is TRBV5-6, the J call TRBJ1-2. The CDR3 runs 15 residues. Germline V gives CDR1 SGHDT, CDR2 YYEEEE.

This chain connects TRBV29-1 to TRBJ2-1; the D gene TCRdb calls, TRBD2, cannot be checked with no DNA. CDR3 size: 11 residues. The germline V gene encodes CDR1 SQVTM and CDR2 ANQGSEA. The CDR3 here is CSVSRRNEQFF.

This chain connects TRBV30 to TRBJ2-7; TCRdb picks TRBD1, but there is no DNA to check that call. Germline-derived CDR1 and CDR2 are GTSNPN and SVGIG (reference sequence). CDR3 length: 12 residues. CDR3 region: CAWSIGGYEQYF.

This chain uses TRBV20-1 with TRBJ2-7; TCRdb's D gene call, TRBD2, goes unchecked for lack of DNA. This CDR3 has 13 amino acids. Germline V gene lookup returns CDR1 DFQATT and CDR2 SNEGSKA (reference sequence). This CDR3 is CSARSGSSYEQYF.

This sequence joins TRBV5-1 and TRBJ1-2; without DNA, the TCRdb call of TRBD1 cannot be checked. The germline CDR1 and CDR2 sequences are SGHRS and YFSETQ. The length of the CDR3 is 13 residues. The CDR3 here is CASSLEGEYGYTF.

The rearrangement joins TRBV2 to TRBJ2-1. CDR1 and CDR2 from the germline V gene are SNHLY and FYNNEI. The CDR3 has 12 amino acids. The CDR3 region is CASSEIGNEQFF.

This chain connects TRBV29-1 to TRBJ1-2; TCRdb's D call, TRBD1, is unchecked because there is no DNA. Germline V lookup: CDR1 SQVTM, CDR2 ANQGSEA. The CDR3 totals 13 residues. CDR3 region: CSVGGGINYGYTF.

This sequence joins TRBV20-1 and TRBJ2-1; the TCRdb call, TRBD2, lacks DNA for checking. Germline assignment: CDR1 DFQATT and CDR2 SNEGSKA (reference sequence). This CDR3 spans 19 amino acids. CDR3 sequence: CSARDFPAGKIRSYNEQFF.

The chain combines TRBV7-8 with TRBJ1-2. The CDR3 sequence is 14 residues long. The germline gives CDR1 SGHVS, CDR2 FQNEAQ. The CDR3 reads CASSLAAEFYGYTF.

The chain's CDR3 is CASSSRSLQFGYTF. The chain employs TRBV27 and TRBJ1-2. CDR1 and CDR2 from the germline V gene are MNHEY and SMNVEV (reference sequence). The CDR3 runs to 14 residues.

V and J are TRBV5-4 and TRBJ2-7; TCRdb picks TRBD1, but there is no DNA to check that call. Germline CDR1 SGHNT, CDR2 YYREEE (reference sequence). This CDR3 is 15 amino acids long. The CDR3 reads CASAPGTGGYNEQYF.

V is TRBV5-1 and J is TRBJ2-7; TCRdb's D call of TRBD1 is untestable without DNA. CDR1 is SGHRS, CDR2 YFSETQ, per germline. The CDR3 is made up of 14 amino acids. The CDR3 protein is CASSLSGPGYEQYF.

This chain joins TRBV7-3 and TRBJ2-2; TCRdb picks TRBD2, but there is no DNA to check that call. The CDR3 totals 16 residues. Germline CDR1 is SGHTA and CDR2 is FQGTGA. The CDR3 loop reads CASSKPSGTLTGELFF.

The chain links TRBV10-3 to TRBJ2-3; TCRdb indicates TRBD1, and absent DNA this call remains unverified. Germline CDR1 is ENHRY and CDR2 is SYGVKD. There are 15 residues in the CDR3. The CDR3 here is CAISDQGGPTDTQYF.

Here the CDR3 reads CSARDARGLYEQYF. The rearrangement joins TRBV20-1 to TRBJ2-7. The germline CDR1 and CDR2 sequences are DFQATT and SNEGSKA (reference sequence). The CDR3 runs to 14 residues.

V gene TRBV5-1 combines with J gene TRBJ2-1; TCRdb selects TRBD2, and the lack of DNA leaves this call unchecked. CDR3 size: 15 residues. Germline V lookup: CDR1 SGHRS, CDR2 YFSETQ. The chain's CDR3 is CASSPAVGSYNEQFF. Filled out from reference TRBV5-1 and TRBJ2-1, the complete variable domain reads KAGVTQTPRYLIKTRGQQVTLSCSPISGHRSVSWYQQTPGQGLQFLFEYFSETQRNKGNFPGRFSGRQFSNSRSEMNVSTLELGDSALYLCASSPAVGSYNEQFFGPGTRLTVL.

The chain joins TRBV20-1 to TRBJ1-4; TCRdb calls TRBD1, which cannot be checked without DNA. This CDR3 has 15 residues. Germline assignment: CDR1 DFQATT and CDR2 SNEGSKA (reference sequence). The CDR3 loop reads CSARDNRGLGEKLFF.

The chain uses TRBV6-5 and TRBJ2-5. CDR1 is MNHEY and CDR2 is SVGAGI in the germline V gene. The CDR3 consists of 15 residues. The CDR3 sequence: CASSYFHSSQETQYF.

Here the CDR3 reads CASSQNGAVYNEQFF. The rearrangement links TRBV6-1 to TRBJ2-1; TCRdb calls TRBD1, which cannot be checked without DNA. CDR1 and CDR2 from the germline V gene are MNHNS and SASEGT. The CDR3 spans 15 residues.

The J gene is TRBJ2-7, the V gene TRBV6-6; TCRdb indicates TRBD1, and absent DNA this call remains unverified. CDR1 is MNHNY and CDR2 is SVGAGI in the germline V gene (reference sequence). There are 13 residues in the CDR3. CDR3 in amino acids: CASSYGQIYEQYF.

The chain couples TRBV12-3 or TRBV12-4 to TRBJ2-3; TCRdb's D gene call, TRBD2, goes unchecked for lack of DNA. The CDR3 is 17 residues long. CDR3: CASSPPIAGGSTDTQYF.

The chain uses TRBV5-1 and TRBJ2-4; TCRdb picks TRBD1, but there is no DNA to check that call. The CDR3 contains 15 residues. CDR1 is SGHRS and CDR2 is YFSETQ in the germline V gene. CDR3 sequence reads: CASSPTSGTVNIQYF.

The rearrangement uses TRBV20-1 and TRBJ1-3. The CDR3 is made up of 12 amino acids. Germline-derived CDR1 and CDR2 are DFQATT and SNEGSKA (reference sequence). CDR3 in amino acids: CSAGIGGNTIYF.

This sequence joins TRBV11-2 and TRBJ2-7. This CDR3 has 14 amino acids. Germline loops: CDR1 SGHAT, CDR2 FQNNGV. CDR3 sequence: CASSLDQGSYEQYF.

The rearrangement joins TRBV5-4 to TRBJ2-7; absent DNA, TCRdb's TRBD2 call cannot be checked. Per the germline V gene, CDR1 is SGHNT and CDR2 is YYREEE (reference sequence). The CDR3 spans 16 residues. The CDR3 sequence: CASSLGTNQRGYEQYF.

The rearrangement joins TRBV27 to TRBJ1-5; the TCRdb D gene call, TRBD1, has no DNA to confirm it. Germline V gene data show CDR1 as MNHEY and CDR2 as SMNVEV (reference sequence). The CDR3 extends over 16 amino acids. This CDR3 reads CASSLSVRDRGAAQHF.

This chain links TRBV5-1 with TRBJ2-1; there is no DNA to check the TCRdb D call of TRBD2. CDR1 is SGHRS, CDR2 YFSETQ, per germline. CDR3 length: 16 amino acids. The CDR3 loop reads CASSLSPGLEYNEQFF.

This chain links TRBV7-3 with TRBJ2-6; absent DNA, TCRdb's TRBD1 call cannot be checked. The CDR3 spans 16 residues. Germline CDR1 and CDR2: SGHTA and FQGTGA. The CDR3 sequence: CASSLGGDSGANVLTF.

CDR3 sequence: CASSLGVRAQETQYF. The J gene is TRBJ2-5, the V gene TRBV7-2. This CDR3 has 15 residues. Germline CDR1 is SGHTA and CDR2 is FQGNSA. Drawing the rest from reference TRBV7-2 and TRBJ2-5, the complete variable domain is GAGVSQSPSNKVTEKGKDVELRCDPISGHTALYWYRQSLGQGLEFLIYFQGNSAPDKSGLPSDRFSAERTGGSVSTLTIQRTQQEDSAVYLCASSLGVRAQETQYFGPGTRLLVL.

This CDR3 is CASSQDPGQGTYGYTF. The rearrangement links TRBV4-1 to TRBJ1-2; TCRdb outputs TRBD1, but without DNA this stays unchecked. The CDR3 is 16 residues long. The V gene's germline CDR1 is MGHRA and CDR2 YSYEKL.

This rearrangement joins TRBV20-1 to TRBJ1-1; the TCRdb D gene call, TRBD1, has no DNA to confirm it. CDR3 length: 16 residues. Germline V gene lookup returns CDR1 DFQATT and CDR2 SNEGSKA (reference sequence). The CDR3: CSARDAGTAWTTEAFF.

The rearrangement joins TRBV5-5 to TRBJ2-1; TCRdb outputs TRBD2, but without DNA this stays unchecked. Per germline, CDR1 SGHKS and CDR2 YYEKEE (reference sequence). This CDR3 is built from 17 residues. CDR3 protein: CASSAGLAGVSYNEQFF.